This TCR beta chain was retrieved from a study of cytomegalovirus exposure and HLA in healthy donors. Findings of the study overall: Later analysis identified a missense DCLRE1C variant that was linked to TCR beta V- and J-gene trimming.

Trimming shortened V by 8 bases and J by 4 bases, and 23 bases separated the two germline ends. CDR3 size: 16 residues. The germline CDR1 and CDR2 sequences are MDHEN and SYDVKM. The PCR employed 60 Vbeta primers together with 13 Jbeta primers. The repertoire was sequenced with immunoSEQ multiplex PCR; TCRdb's copy has only in-frame clones and lacks some. The table lists roughly 200,000 clones, 70% to 90% of them singletons. Concerning this clone itself: The antigen remains unidentified.

This clonotype originated in a man aged 25-40 years in good health and CMV-seronegative. V gene TRBV28 combines with J gene TRBJ1-1; D remains unclear. The sample comprised PBMCs. This chain's CDR3 is CASGRGEGGIGTEAFF. The CDR3 region has the DNA TGTGCCAGCGGGCGCGGGGAGGGAGGAATCGGCACTGAAGCTTTCTTT.